The clone carrying this TCR beta chain was counted only a few times. Its antigen is currently unknown. This record belongs to a study of T cells after yellow fever vaccination. In making TCR cDNA, 5'RACE template switching added a universal primer site and UMIs to it. TCRdb reprocessed the 5' RACE reads with MiXCR, giving one entry per CDR3 protein. In the table there are roughly 340,000 distinct CDR3 sequences, 3.5% to 4.5% of which are singletons. General study results and limits: Among primary-vaccination clones, most reappeared after the booster, at 96% for CD4 and approximately 90% for CD8.

This receptor was obtained from a young man who received the YFV17D yellow fever vaccine. The sample in question was PBMCs, obtained 5 days after the yellow fever booster vaccination.

CDR3 amino acids: CASSQVPGDNGYTF. CDR3 sequence (DNA): TGTGCCAGCAGCCAAGTCCCAGGGGATAATGGCTACACCTTC. The chain carries TRBV4-2 and TRBJ1-2; D is perhaps TRBD1 (6 bases). The V end was cut by 1 base, the J end by 6 bases, with 12 bases between. The length of the CDR3 is 14 residues. CDR1 and CDR2 from the germline V gene are LGHNA and YNFKEQ.